The 5 T cell receptor beta chains presented below share a single source sample, sequenced in a study of shared clonotypes between healthy human individuals. Naivety among CD8 cells was defined by CD45RO negativity and positive CCR7 selection, thereby excluding terminally differentiated effector memory CD45RA+ cells. Generated by immunoSEQ multiplex PCR, the TCRdb table keeps only in-frame clones and is missing some. This table has hundreds of thousands of clones, 95% to 96% appearing once. The sequenced sample consisted of naive CD8+ T cells sorted from blood. The receptors shown here come from a woman under 40 in good health.

The chain has TRBV5-6 and TRBJ2-1; D uncertain. Germline V CDR1 and CDR2: SGHDT, YYEEEE. CDR3 length: 11 residues. Trimming cost V 4 bases and J 12 bases, with 11 bases left between them. The CDR3 is CASSLDAGQFF. CDR3 coding DNA: TGTGCCAGCAGCCTGGATGCCGGGCAGTTCTTC.

The chain employs TRBV7-6 and TRBJ2-1; D not certain. With 1 base removed from V and 1 base from J, the gap between germline ends came to 14 bases. Germline V lookup: CDR1 SGHVS, CDR2 FNYEAQ. This CDR3 contains 17 residues. CDR3 residues: CASSLGSKGTSYNEQFF. The CDR3 DNA sequence: TGTGCCAGCAGCTTAGGGAGCAAGGGCACATCCTACAATGAGCAGTTCTTC.

This clone was counted a single time. The genes are TRBV5-5 and TRBJ1-2, with 7 bases that match TRBD1. V was clipped by 4 bases and J by 8 bases; unmatched bases: 8. The CDR3 runs 13 residues. Germline V gene data show CDR1 as SGHKS and CDR2 as YYEKEE (reference sequence). CDR3 amino acids: CASSNSGGDGYTF. Written as DNA, the CDR3 is TGTGCCAGCAGCAATTCAGGGGGTGACGGCTACACCTTC.

The chain joins TRBV5-5 to TRBJ2-7; 8 bases align to TRBD1. This CDR3 contains 14 residues. Trimming cost V 3 bases and J 3 bases; bases outside gene matches: 5. Germline V lookup: CDR1 SGHKS, CDR2 YYEKEE (reference sequence). Here the CDR3 DNA reads TGTGCCAGCAGCTACCGGACAGGGCGCTACGAGCAGTACTTC. It specifies CASSYRTGRYEQYF.

The chain carries TRBV11-2 and TRBJ2-7, with TRBD2 matching 10 bases. J lost 0 bases, V lost 5 bases, and 7 bases had no gene match. There are 16 residues in the CDR3. CDR1 is SGHAT and CDR2 is FQNNGV in the germline V gene. The CDR3 DNA reads TGTGCCAGCAGCGCCAGCGGGAGGGACCTCTCCTACGAGCAGTACTTC. This codes for CASSASGRDLSYEQYF.